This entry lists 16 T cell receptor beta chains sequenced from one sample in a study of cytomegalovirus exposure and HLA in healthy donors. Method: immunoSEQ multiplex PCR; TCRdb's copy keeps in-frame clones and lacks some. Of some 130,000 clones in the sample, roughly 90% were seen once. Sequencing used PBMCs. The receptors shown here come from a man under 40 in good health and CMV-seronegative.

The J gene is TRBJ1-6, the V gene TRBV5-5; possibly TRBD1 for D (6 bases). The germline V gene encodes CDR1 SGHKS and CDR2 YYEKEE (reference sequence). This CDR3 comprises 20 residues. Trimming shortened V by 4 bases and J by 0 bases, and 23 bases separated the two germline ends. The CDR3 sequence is CASSLQDQGSSYSYNSPLHF. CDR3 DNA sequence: TGTGCCAGCAGCCTACAGGACCAGGGGTCCTCTTACTCCTATAATTCACCCCTCCACTTT.

CDR3 nucleotides: TGTGCCAGCAGTTACTCCGGGGATAACTACAATGAGCAGTTCTTC. It encodes CASSYSGDNYNEQFF. The J gene is TRBJ2-1, the V gene TRBV6-5; a weak D match, TRBD2 (5 bases). Germline V gene data show CDR1 as MNHEY and CDR2 as SVGAGI. CDR3 size: 15 residues. The ends were cut back, 0 bases at V and 3 bases at J, with 9 bases in the middle.

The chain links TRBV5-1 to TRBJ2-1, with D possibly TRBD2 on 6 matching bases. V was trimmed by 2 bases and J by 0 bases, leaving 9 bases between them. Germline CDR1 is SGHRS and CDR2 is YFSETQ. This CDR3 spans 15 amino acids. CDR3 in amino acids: CASSFSGSSYNEQFF. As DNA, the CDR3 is TGCGCCAGCAGCTTTAGCGGTAGCTCCTACAATGAGCAGTTCTTC.

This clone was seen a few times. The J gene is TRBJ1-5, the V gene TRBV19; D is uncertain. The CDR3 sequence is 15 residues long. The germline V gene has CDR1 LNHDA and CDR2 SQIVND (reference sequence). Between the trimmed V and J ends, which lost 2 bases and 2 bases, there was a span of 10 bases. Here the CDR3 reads CASSISGYGNQPQHF. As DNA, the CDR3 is TGTGCCAGTAGTATATCGGGATATGGCAATCAGCCCCAGCATTTT. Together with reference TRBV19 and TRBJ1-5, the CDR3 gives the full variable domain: DGGITQSPKYLFRKEGQNVTLSCEQNLNHDAMYWYRQDPGQGLRLIYYSQIVNDFQKGDIAEGYSVSREKKESFPLTVTSAQKNPTAFYLCASSISGYGNQPQHFGDGTRLSIL.

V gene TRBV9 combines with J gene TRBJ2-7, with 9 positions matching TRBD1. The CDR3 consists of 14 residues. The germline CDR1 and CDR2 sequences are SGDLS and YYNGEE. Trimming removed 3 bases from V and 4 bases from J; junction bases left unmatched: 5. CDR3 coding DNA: TGTGCCAGCAGCGGACAGGGGGAAAGATACGAGCAGTACTTC. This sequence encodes CASSGQGERYEQYF.

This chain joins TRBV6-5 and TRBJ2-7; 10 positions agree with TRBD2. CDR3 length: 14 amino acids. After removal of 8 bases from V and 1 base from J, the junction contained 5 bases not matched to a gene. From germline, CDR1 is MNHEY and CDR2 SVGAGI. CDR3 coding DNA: TGTGCCAGCTACGCGACTAGCGGGTCCTACGAGCAGTACTTC. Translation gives CASYATSGSYEQYF.

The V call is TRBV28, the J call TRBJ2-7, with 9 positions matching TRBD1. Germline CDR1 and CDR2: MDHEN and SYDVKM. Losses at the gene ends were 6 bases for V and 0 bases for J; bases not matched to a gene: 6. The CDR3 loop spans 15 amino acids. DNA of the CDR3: TGTGCCAGCAGGCTCGGACAGGGGACCTCCTACGAGCAGTACTTC. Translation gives CASRLGQGTSYEQYF.

The chain's CDR3 is CASRFNRGRAYEQYF. CDR3 sequence (DNA): TGTGCCAGCAGGTTTAACAGGGGGCGAGCCTACGAGCAGTACTTC. The V gene is TRBV6-5, the J gene TRBJ2-7, with 9 bases lining up with TRBD1. The germline gives CDR1 MNHEY, CDR2 SVGAGI. J lost 2 bases, V lost 6 bases, and 8 bases had no gene match. CDR3 length: 15 amino acids.

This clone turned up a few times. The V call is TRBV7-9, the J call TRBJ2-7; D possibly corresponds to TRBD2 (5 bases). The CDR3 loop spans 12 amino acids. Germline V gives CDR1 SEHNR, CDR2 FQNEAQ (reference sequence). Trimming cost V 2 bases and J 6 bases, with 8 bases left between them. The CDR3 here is CASSLLSGEQYF. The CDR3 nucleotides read TGTGCCAGCAGCTTATTAAGCGGCGAGCAGTACTTC.

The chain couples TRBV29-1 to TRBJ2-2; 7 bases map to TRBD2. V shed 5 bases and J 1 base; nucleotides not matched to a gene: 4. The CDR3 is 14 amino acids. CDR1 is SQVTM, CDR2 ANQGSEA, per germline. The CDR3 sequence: CSVLTSLNTGELFF. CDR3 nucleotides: TGCAGCGTTCTGACTAGCTTGAACACCGGGGAGCTGTTTTTT.

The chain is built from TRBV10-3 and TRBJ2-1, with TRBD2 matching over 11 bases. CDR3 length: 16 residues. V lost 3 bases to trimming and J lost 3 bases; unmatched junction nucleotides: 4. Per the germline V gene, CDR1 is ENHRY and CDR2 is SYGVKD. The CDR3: CAISDAGTSGYNEQFF. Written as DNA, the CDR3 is TGTGCCATCAGTGACGCCGGGACTAGCGGCTACAATGAGCAGTTCTTC.

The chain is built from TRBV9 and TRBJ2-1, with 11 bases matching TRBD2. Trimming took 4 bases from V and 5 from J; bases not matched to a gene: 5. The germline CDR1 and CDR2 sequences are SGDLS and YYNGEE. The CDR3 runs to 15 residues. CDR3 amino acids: CASSRTSGLHNEQFF. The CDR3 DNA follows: TGTGCCAGCAGCAGGACTAGCGGGCTACACAATGAGCAGTTCTTC.

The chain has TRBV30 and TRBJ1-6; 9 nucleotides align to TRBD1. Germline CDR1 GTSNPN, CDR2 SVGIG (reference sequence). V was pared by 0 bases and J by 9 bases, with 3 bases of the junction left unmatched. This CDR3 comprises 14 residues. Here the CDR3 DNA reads TGTGCCTGGAGTGTAGGACAGGGGATTTCACCCCTCCACTTT. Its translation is CAWSVGQGISPLHF.

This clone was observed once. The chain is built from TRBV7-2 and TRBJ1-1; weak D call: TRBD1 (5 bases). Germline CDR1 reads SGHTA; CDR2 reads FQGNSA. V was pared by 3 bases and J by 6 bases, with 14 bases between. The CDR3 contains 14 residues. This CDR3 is CASSFTGFGAEAFF. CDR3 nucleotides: TGTGCCAGCAGCTTCACAGGTTTCGGTGCTGAAGCTTTCTTT. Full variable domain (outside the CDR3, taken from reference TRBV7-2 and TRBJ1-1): GAGVSQSPSNKVTEKGKDVELRCDPISGHTALYWYRQSLGQGLEFLIYFQGNSAPDKSGLPSDRFSAERTGGSVSTLTIQRTQQEDSAVYLCASSFTGFGAEAFFGQGTRLTVV.

DNA of the CDR3: TGTGCCAGCAGTGGCTCCGCCAGGAACAATGAGCAGTTCTTC. This translates into CASSGSARNNEQFF. The J gene is TRBJ2-1, the V gene TRBV6-1; D gene unclear. V lost 4 bases to trimming and J lost 5 bases, with 12 bases between them. The CDR3 runs to 14 residues. Germline V gene data show CDR1 as MNHNS and CDR2 as SASEGT.

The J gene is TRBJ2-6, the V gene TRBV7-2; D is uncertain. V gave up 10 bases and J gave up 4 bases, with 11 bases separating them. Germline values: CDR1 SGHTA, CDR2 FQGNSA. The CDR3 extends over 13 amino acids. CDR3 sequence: CAIPVAGANVLTF. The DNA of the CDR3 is TGTGCCATCCCAGTCGCCGGGGCCAACGTCCTGACTTTC.